This T cell receptor beta chain was found in a study of T-cell reconstitution after alpha-beta-depleted transplantation in children. This clonotype was seen only a few times. What it binds is unknown. Broader study findings: The origin of alpha-beta T cells about two months after transplant was reportedly several hundred expanded graft clones.

Unique molecular identifiers were incorporated when the TCRbeta library was constructed. Each CDR3 protein gets one entry after TCRdb re-called the PCR reads with MiXCR. The table has hundreds of thousands of distinct CDR3 sequences, about 8.2% seen once; the top ten hold roughly a third. The CDR3 runs to 12 residues. V was cut by 8 bases and J by 0 bases, with 6 bases left in between. Germline V CDR1 and CDR2: SNHLY, FYNNEI. The source material was PBMCs, mostly from graft donor cells, sampled 360 days after TCRalphabeta/CD19-depleted stem cell transplant. The sequence came from a male patient aged 2 to 10 who had a stem cell transplant for acute myeloid leukemia, so the T cells may come from the graft donor. V and J are TRBV2 and TRBJ2-3; a weak D match, TRBD2 (6 bases). The CDR3 bases are TGTGCCAGCGGAGGGAGCACAGATACGCAGTATTTT. Protein sequence: CASGGSTDTQYF.